What follows are 17 T cell receptor beta chains derived from one specimen sequenced in a study of T-cell reconstitution after alpha-beta-depleted transplantation in children. A library of TCRbeta sequences, prepared with unique molecular identifiers, was generated. TCRdb passed the PCR reads through MiXCR, listing each CDR3 protein once. The sample includes roughly 400,000 distinct CDR3 sequences, over 40% of them seen just once. The sample here was PBMCs, taken before TCRalphabeta/CD19-depleted stem cell transplant. The receptors derive from a girl aged 2 to 10 with aplastic anemia, due to receive a stem cell transplant.

As to this clonotype: It may be a read error: a sequence one base away is much more abundant. This chain joins TRBV3-1 and TRBJ2-5; 8 bases agree with TRBD2. This CDR3 contains 15 residues. From germline, CDR1 is LGHDT and CDR2 YNNKEL (reference sequence). CDR3 amino acids: CASSLLAGWEETQSF. DNA of the CDR3: TGTGCCAGCAGCCTCTTAGCGGGATGGGAAGAGACCCAGTCCTTC.

This rearrangement joins TRBV7-9 to TRBJ2-1, with D perhaps matching TRBD2 (6 bases). Germline CDR1 SEHNR, CDR2 FQNEAQ (reference sequence). The CDR3 extends over 12 amino acids. Deletions cut 3 bases from V and 9 bases from J, with 9 bases between. CDR3 protein: CASSFSSAEQFF. CDR3 DNA: TGTGCCAGCAGCTTTTCTAGCGCTGAGCAGTTCTTC.

Worth noting for this clonotype: A read error may produce the germline difference seen at one junction end. In nucleotides, the CDR3 is TGTGCTAGCAGCTCGGGACAGGGGAACGAGCAGTACTTC. This sequence encodes CASSSGQGNEQYF. The rearrangement uses TRBV7-7 and TRBJ2-7, with 10 bases lining up with TRBD1. The CDR3 has 13 amino acids. Germline CDR1 and CDR2: SSHAT and FNYEAQ (reference sequence).

This clonotype occurred many times. The chain couples TRBV6-1 to TRBJ2-7; 9 nucleotides line up with TRBD1. Trimming at V came to 7 bases and at J to 4 bases, leaving 5 bases not matched to a gene. This CDR3 spans 13 amino acids. The germline CDR1 and CDR2 sequences are MNHNS and SASEGT. DNA for the CDR3: TGTGCCAGCACTACAGGGGGCTCTTACGAGCAGTACTTC. It codes for CASTTGGSYEQYF.

This rearrangement joins TRBV11-2 to TRBJ2-1, with TRBD2 matching over 7 bases. Germline-derived CDR1 and CDR2 are SGHAT and FQNNGV. V lost 5 bases to trimming and J lost 2 bases; unmatched junction nucleotides: 15. This CDR3 is built from 18 residues. CDR3: CASSQIIDGTTTYNEQFF. CDR3 in DNA: TGTGCCAGCAGCCAAATAATTGACGGGACTACAACCTACAATGAGCAGTTCTTC.

This clonotype was seen at least ten times. Compared with germline, one end of the junction differs, possibly owing to a read error. The rearrangement joins TRBV4-1 to TRBJ1-4; the match to TRBD1 covers 9 bases. The length of the CDR3 is 13 residues. Per germline, CDR1 MGHRA and CDR2 YSYEKL. The CDR3 nucleotides are TGCGCCAGCAGCCAAGTGGCGGGACAGGGAGGGATTTTT. It translates to CASSQVAGQGGIF.

This clonotype was seen only once. The chain carries TRBV4-2 and TRBJ1-3; maybe TRBD1 (6 bases). CDR3 size: 15 residues. Germline lookup yields CDR1 LGHNA and CDR2 YNFKEQ. V was clipped by 1 base and J by 4 bases, with 11 bases between them. CDR3 coding DNA: TGTGCCAGCAGCCAAGCGGGGGGCGGCGGAAACACCATATATTTT. It is translated as CASSQAGGGGNTIYF.

The chain has TRBV12-3 or TRBV12-4 and TRBJ1-1; D is unresolved. CDR3 length equals 11 residues. Trimming pared 2 bases from V and 8 bases from J, leaving 6 bases between. The CDR3 DNA reads TGTGCCAGCAGTTTAAAGTTGGAAGCTTTCTTT. It encodes CASSLKLEAFF.

This clonotype was recorded at least ten times. The chain couples TRBV4-1 to TRBJ1-1; D not resolved. The CDR3 spans 13 residues. In germline, CDR1 is MGHRA, CDR2 YSYEKL. Trimming took 2 bases from V and 6 from J, leaving 10 bases between them. Written as DNA, the CDR3 is TGCGCCAGCAGCCAAACGGTGGTAGCTGAAGCTTTCTTT. It is translated as CASSQTVVAEAFF.

The rearrangement links TRBV27 to TRBJ2-3, with D possibly TRBD2 on 5 matching bases. The germline gives CDR1 MNHEY, CDR2 SMNVEV (reference sequence). V lost 6 bases to trimming and J lost 2 bases, with 12 bases between them. The CDR3 is 14 amino acids. This CDR3 reads CASRKEGATDTQYF. The CDR3 region has the DNA TGTGCCAGCAGGAAAGAGGGAGCCACAGATACGCAGTATTTT.

This clonotype was seen many times. The rearrangement links TRBV4-3 to TRBJ1-5; D is perhaps TRBD1 (5 bases). Trimming took off 0 bases at V and 7 bases at J, with 7 bases between the two ends. This CDR3 has 13 amino acids. CDR1 is LGHNA and CDR2 is YSLEER in the germline V gene. This CDR3 is CASSQDRGQPQHF. CDR3 nucleotides: TGCGCCAGCAGCCAAGATAGGGGACAGCCCCAGCATTTT.

The V call is TRBV20-1, the J call TRBJ2-7; D is ambiguous. With 2 bases removed from V and 0 bases from J, the gap between germline ends came to 5 bases. Germline-derived CDR1 and CDR2 are DFQATT and SNEGSKA (reference sequence). This CDR3 region has 12 residues. In nucleotides, the CDR3 is TGCAGTGCTAGATTGGTCTCCTACGAGCAGTACTTC. Protein sequence: CSARLVSYEQYF.

Only one count was recorded for this clonotype. The chain employs TRBV1 and TRBJ2-4; the listed D gene, TRBD1, was not tested against the DNA. TRBV1 is a listed pseudogene. The CDR3 runs to 16 residues. The CDR3 reads CTSTRAGGLAKNIQYF. CDR3 coding DNA: TGCACCAGCACCCGAGCTGGGGGCCTCGCCAAAAACATTCAGTACTTC.

The genes are TRBV20-1 and TRBJ2-7, with a tentative D call TRBD2 (6 bases). V lost 3 bases to trimming and J lost 0 bases, with 18 bases between them. Germline values: CDR1 DFQATT, CDR2 SNEGSKA (reference sequence). The CDR3 extends over 16 amino acids. DNA of the CDR3: TGCAGTGCTAGCGGCCCTCGGGGCGGGACCTCCTACGAGCAGTACTTC. Amino acid sequence: CSASGPRGGTSYEQYF.

This chain uses TRBV5-1 with TRBJ2-6, with 9 bases lining up with TRBD1. The CDR3 is 19 amino acids. V gave up 3 bases and J gave up 0 bases; unmatched junction bases: 10. The V gene's germline CDR1 is SGHRS and CDR2 YFSETQ. The CDR3 reads CASSSGTGPPFSGANVLTF. In DNA form, the CDR3 reads TGCGCCAGCAGCTCAGGGACAGGGCCCCCCTTCTCTGGGGCCAACGTCCTGACTTTC.

The chain couples TRBV10-3 to TRBJ2-7, with no clear D. Germline-derived CDR1 and CDR2 are ENHRY and SYGVKD. This CDR3 region has 16 residues. With 3 bases removed from V and 3 bases from J, the gap between germline ends came to 18 bases. CDR3 in DNA: TGTGCCATCAGTGATGGAAGGCAGTCAGGCAACTACGAGCAGTACTTC. It specifies CAISDGRQSGNYEQYF.

The chain recombines TRBV3-1 with TRBJ2-7; 10 bases agree with TRBD2. The germline V gene encodes CDR1 LGHDT and CDR2 YNNKEL (reference sequence). The length of the CDR3 is 14 residues. The V gene end was trimmed by 9 bases and the J gene end by 3 bases; junction bases not matched to a gene: 8. CDR3 in amino acids: CASTQRGGGYEQYF. CDR3 nucleotides: TGTGCCAGTACCCAGCGGGGGGGAGGCTACGAGCAGTACTTC.